A single T cell receptor beta chain is shown here with its context. Its cognate antigen has yet to be identified. Per-base quality was not reported, and no clone a single base away is much larger than it. Collaborating institutions collected whole blood in K2EDTA tubes following their own protocols. For TCRbeta analysis, collaborators shipped samples in one of three forms: frozen whole blood, isolated PBMCs, or DNA extracted from either of those sample types. Reading from cysteine to phenylalanine, the CDR3 counts 14 amino acids. The retained sequence is limited to the CDR3, 42 bases, with the frame set at the first base. Clipping removes 4 bases from V and 2 bases from J, with 3 as the unmatched junction base count. CDR1 and CDR2 are drawn from the germline V gene (reference sequence): LGHDT, YNNKEL. These data come from a study of blood T cell repertoires in COVID-19 (dated by TCRdb to the early 2020s). Describing the broader study: Samples covering the acute and convalescent phases of COVID-19 were provided by collaborators in the United States, Italy and Spain. The material from the prospective study consisted of cDNA or gDNA derived from T cells, B-cell-depleted T cells, or PBMCs. Deeply sampled blood TCRbeta repertoires from subjects exposed to, actively infected with, or recovered from COVID-19 were included in the dataset. The repertoires were released in a freely available public database meant as a resource for research on the immune response to SARS-CoV-2. Samples were obtained from the ongoing ImmuneRACE study (first 160 participants) and from approximately 1,200 subjects provided by 6 global collaborators. Nearly every sample came with metadata listing a de-identified subject ID, COVID-19 status, age in years and sex. HLA class I and class II types, where available, came from metadata supplied by the sample provider rather than from assay-based typing.

Summary of the overall study and its limitations: The amount of clinical and demographic metadata varied by source and participant and was provided uncurated.

The immunoSEQ Assay, a bias-controlled multiplex PCR, was used to amplify TCRbeta CDR3 regions from genomic DNA. Turning to the authors' computational methods: The number of nucleated cells in each sample was estimated from the amplification of reference gene primers within the assay. Sequence reads were collapsed and filtered to measure the absolute abundance of every unique TCRbeta CDR3 rearrangement. Productive Simpson clonality was computed per sample as the square root of Simpson's diversity index over productive rearrangements. The table comes from immuneACCESS by way of TCRdb, which keeps in-frame sequences with V and J called. Part of the clones is missing from these tables; in studies checked, under half for an unresolved V gene and the rest for unknown reasons. V and J calls and clone size are copied from that table; D and trimming were computed from the DNA. Across this sample there are about 99,000 clones, with 80% to 90% seen only once. Jointly, the top ten make up roughly 15% of the sample.

The clonotype comes from a man aged 45-65 years with acute or convalescent COVID-19. What was sequenced was peripheral blood. The receptor chain draws on TRBV3-1 (or the pseudogene TRBV3-2) and TRBJ2-7, and 9 bases in between align with TRBD2. The nucleotide sequence is TGTGCCAGCAGCCGCCGACTAGCGGCCTACGAGCAGTACTTC. It translates as CASSRRLAAYEQYF.